The entry that follows covers one T cell receptor beta chain sequence. The antigen is undetermined. After removal of 2 bases from V and 1 base from J, the junction contained 4 bases not matched to a gene. The CDR3 spans 15 residues. CDR1 and CDR2 (germline): KGHSH, LQKENI. This sample was included in a study of T-cell memory formation after mild COVID-19. TCRdb processed the 5' RACE reads anew with MiXCR; each CDR3 protein has one entry. This sample has some 490,000 distinct CDR3 sequences, with around a sixth found just once. Study-wide points: In pre-infection memory, a portion of responding clones appeared, which suggested that cross-reactive memory joined.

This receptor was taken from an adult woman who had mild COVID-19 (a few samples of this study predate the infection). Cell type and time point are not known. The chain has TRBV18 and TRBJ1-1; 7 nucleotides match TRBD1. The source material was PBMCs or a T cell subset sorted from them (not recorded which). The CDR3: CASSPKTGSNTEAFF. CDR3 DNA sequence: TGTGCCAGCTCACCAAAGACAGGGTCGAACACTGAAGCTTTCTTT.